The sequence of this T cell receptor (beta chain) was determined in a study of blood T cells in healthy people across ages. Study-level points and caveats: No conclusive comparison of naive versus antigen-experienced cells was possible with unsorted PBMCs.

PCR was performed a second time for about 7 to 11 cycles using a sample-barcoded 5' primer and a J-beta primer mix. From the 5' RACE reads, TCRdb called clonotypes with MiXCR, one entry per CDR3 protein. This sample has some 1.5 million distinct CDR3 sequences, with approximately 28% found just once. The CDR3 spans 16 residues. CDR1 is SGDLS, CDR2 YYNGEE, per germline. The V end was cut by 3 bases, the J end by 8 bases, with 21 bases between. Note on this clonotype: No antigen is known for it.

This clonotype was sampled from a woman in her twenties or thirties in good health. Input material: blood. The chain joins TRBV9 to TRBJ2-1; TRBD2 might be the D (7 bases). For the CDR3, the DNA is TGTGCCAGCAGCGCGAATCGGGGGGCCCCGTGGGATGAGCAGTTCTTC. Protein product: CASSANRGAPWDEQFF.